The 28 T cell receptor beta chains below come from one sample, sequenced in a study of neurological immune-mediated disorders. TCRdb re-analysed the 5' RACE reads in MiXCR, keeping a single row per CDR3 protein. Of 55,000 to 65,000 distinct CDR3 sequences detected, 3% to 4% appear once; the ten largest clones hold around 2.1%. Sequencing input: PBMCs. Receptor source: a woman between 45 and 60 years old with multiple sclerosis.

This clonotype has at least ten counts. V and J are TRBV6-4 and TRBJ2-4, with D perhaps matching TRBD1 or TRBD2 (6 bases each). This CDR3 is built from 15 residues. Germline assignment: CDR1 MRHNA and CDR2 SNTAGT. V was cut by 6 bases and J by 3 bases, with 15 bases left in between. CDR3 nucleotide sequence: TGTGCCAGCAGGGAATCACAGGGAGGCAAAAACATTCAGTACTTC. The encoded protein is CASRESQGGKNIQYF.

The table lists this clonotype with many counts. The CDR3 sequence: CASSQGPGQGPHEQYF. CDR3 in DNA: TGTGCCAGCAGCCAGGGTCCGGGACAGGGGCCCCACGAGCAGTACTTC. This chain connects TRBV4-2 to TRBJ2-7, with 10 bases lining up with TRBD1. The V gene's germline CDR1 is LGHNA and CDR2 YNFKEQ. The CDR3 spans 16 residues. V lost 3 bases, J lost 5 bases, and 10 bases stayed unmatched.

This clonotype was seen ten or more times. This chain joins TRBV20-1 and TRBJ1-1, with D unresolved. CDR1 is DFQATT and CDR2 is SNEGSKA in the germline V gene (reference sequence). Trimming shortened V by 5 bases and J by 10 bases, and 11 bases separated the two germline ends. The CDR3 contains 10 residues. CDR3 nucleotides: TGCAGTGCTTGGGCCCTGGTAGCTTTCTTT. Translated: CSAWALVAFF.

The genes are TRBV6-2 or TRBV6-3 and TRBJ2-1; D may be TRBD1 (6 bases). There are 15 residues in the CDR3. Trimming removed 4 bases at V and 4 bases at J, with 14 bases between. Germline lookup yields CDR1 MNHEY and CDR2 SVGEGT. CDR3 amino acids: CASSSRTVFYNEQFF. As DNA, the CDR3 is TGTGCCAGCAGTTCACGGACAGTTTTTTACAATGAGCAGTTCTTC.

This chain uses TRBV19 with TRBJ1-5; TRBD1 agrees at 8 bases. Unmatched junction bases numbered 7, after V lost 4 bases and J lost 11 bases. There are 13 residues in the CDR3. CDR1 and CDR2 from the germline V gene are LNHDA and SQIVND (reference sequence). CDR3 protein: CASSTQGEQSQHF. DNA for the CDR3: TGTGCCAGTAGTACACAGGGGGAACAGTCCCAGCATTTT.

This clonotype came up many times. A much larger clone differs by one base, so this may be a read error. In nucleotides, the CDR3 is TGTGCCAGCAGTCGCGGAAAGGCAAAGGCTGAAGCTTTCTTT. This translates into CASSRGKAKAEAFF. The rearrangement links TRBV27 to TRBJ1-1; D gene unclear. The germline gives CDR1 MNHEY, CDR2 SMNVEV (reference sequence). The germline V and J ends were trimmed by 5 bases and 6 bases, with 16 bases remaining between them. The CDR3 totals 14 residues.

This clonotype appeared many times. The chain employs TRBV29-1 and TRBJ2-1; D may be TRBD2 (5 bases). This CDR3 is 12 amino acids long. Trimming pared 6 bases from V and 3 bases from J, leaving 9 bases between. The V gene's germline CDR1 is SQVTM and CDR2 ANQGSEA. The CDR3 is CSVEGRYNEQFF. In nucleotides, the CDR3 is TGCAGCGTCGAGGGCCGCTACAATGAGCAGTTCTTC.

This clonotype was seen at least ten times. This rearrangement joins TRBV2 to TRBJ2-3; D gene unclear. The CDR3 is 14 amino acids. Germline CDR1 reads SNHLY; CDR2 reads FYNNEI. V lost 1 base and J 7 bases, leaving 12 bases between the germline ends. Here the CDR3 reads CASSEDVRRNTQYF. The CDR3 region has the DNA TGTGCCAGCAGTGAAGACGTGCGTCGGAATACGCAGTATTTT.

This clonotype has at least ten counts. The chain has TRBV11-2 and TRBJ2-1; TRBD2 agrees at 11 bases. Germline V CDR1 and CDR2: SGHAT, FQNNGV. This CDR3 comprises 13 residues. Trimming at V came to 7 bases and at J to 6 bases, leaving 2 bases not matched to a gene. The CDR3 DNA follows: TGTGCCAGCAACCTAGCGGGAGGCAATGAGCAGTTCTTC. Translating gives CASNLAGGNEQFF.

This rearrangement joins TRBV7-2 to TRBJ1-5; D possibly corresponds to TRBD1 (5 bases). The CDR3 consists of 15 residues. Germline CDR1 reads SGHTA; CDR2 reads FQGNSA. V lost 1 base and J lost 0, with 7 bases in between. The CDR3 DNA sequence: TGTGCCAGCAGCTTAGGAGGGGATAGCAATCAGCCCCAGCATTTT. This sequence encodes CASSLGGDSNQPQHF.

In regard to this clonotype: The conserved closing phenylalanine or tryptophan is absent in this CDR3, likely reflecting a read error. The V and J genes are TRBV7-2 and TRBJ1-2; D is undetermined. The germline V and J ends were trimmed by 0 bases and 6 bases, with 17 bases remaining between them. The CDR3 spans 16 residues. Germline assignment: CDR1 SGHTA and CDR2 FQGNSA. CDR3 nucleotides: TGTGCCAGCAGCTTAGCCTCCATGACGGGGAGGCATGGCTACACCAAC. Protein sequence: CASSLASMTGRHGYTN.

Remarks on this clonotype: A much bigger clone sits one base away, suggesting this may be a read error. The CDR3 carries no conserved terminal phenylalanine or tryptophan, so it likely arises from a read error. The V and J genes are TRBV5-1 and TRBJ1-2; tentatively, D is TRBD1 (6 bases). This CDR3 comprises 15 residues. Trimming stripped 0 bases from V and 4 bases from J, with 13 bases between. CDR1 and CDR2 from the germline V gene are SGHRS and YFSETQ. CDR3 bases: TGCGCCAGCAGCTTGGAAGGGGGTCGGAGCTATGGCTACACCTAC. Residues: CASSLEGGRSYGYTY.

This clonotype was counted ten times or more. The gene calls are TRBV4-3 and TRBJ1-6; 7 positions match TRBD1. Trimming cost V 3 bases and J 0 bases; bases outside gene matches: 5. The CDR3 sequence is 17 residues long. CDR1 is LGHNA and CDR2 is YSLEER in the germline V gene. The CDR3 region has the DNA TGCGCCAGCAGCCAGGAGACAGGGAGCTCCTATAATTCACCCCTCCACTTT. Its translation is CASSQETGSSYNSPLHF.

Concerning this clonotype itself: A much larger clone differs by one base, so this may be a read error. The chain recombines TRBV20-1 with TRBJ2-3; D uncertain. The germline V gene encodes CDR1 DFQATT and CDR2 SNEGSKA (reference sequence). This CDR3 is built from 14 residues. V lost 5 bases, J lost 2 bases, and 14 bases lay in between. The CDR3 DNA follows: TGCAGTGCTTGGGGTTTAATCCACACAGATACGCAGTATTTT. Translating it yields CSAWGLIHTDTQYF.

The V gene is TRBV11-2, the J gene TRBJ2-1; 8 positions agree with TRBD2. This CDR3 is 18 amino acids long. Germline loops: CDR1 SGHAT, CDR2 FQNNGV. V dropped 1 base and J dropped 0; count of bases not matched to a gene: 8. CDR3 protein: CASSLVTSGRISYNEQFF. DNA of the CDR3: TGTGCCAGCAGCTTAGTTACCAGCGGGAGAATCTCCTACAATGAGCAGTTCTTC.

This clonotype was recorded many times. The V call is TRBV9, the J call TRBJ2-2; 7 positions match TRBD1. The CDR3 covers 16 residues. Germline loops: CDR1 SGDLS, CDR2 YYNGEE. V was pared by 4 bases and J by 0 bases, with 6 bases of the junction left unmatched. The CDR3 spells CASSPGTAPNTGELFF. The CDR3 nucleotides are TGTGCCAGCAGCCCCGGGACAGCCCCGAACACCGGGGAGCTGTTTTTT.

The table lists this clonotype with many counts. This chain connects TRBV20-1 to TRBJ1-2; the D is unclear. The CDR3 has 11 amino acids. V was trimmed by 5 bases and J by 7 bases, leaving 11 bases between them. Germline V gene sequence: CDR1 DFQATT, CDR2 SNEGSKA (reference sequence). CDR3 coding DNA: TGCAGTGCTCCTACGGGCGGTGGCTACACCTTC. Translation gives CSAPTGGGYTF.

This clonotype was counted many times. The V and J genes are TRBV5-1 and TRBJ2-3, with D perhaps TRBD1 (5 bases). Trimming stripped 3 bases from V and 0 bases from J, with 11 bases between. This CDR3 contains 15 residues. Per germline, CDR1 SGHRS and CDR2 YFSETQ. DNA for the CDR3: TGCGCCAGCAGCTCAGGGTTGGGGAGCACAGATACGCAGTATTTT. This encodes CASSSGLGSTDTQYF. Full variable domain (rest looked up from reference TRBV5-1 and TRBJ2-3): KAGVTQTPRYLIKTRGQQVTLSCSPISGHRSVSWYQQTPGQGLQFLFEYFSETQRNKGNFPGRFSGRQFSNSRSEMNVSTLELGDSALYLCASSSGLGSTDTQYFGPGTRLTVL.

This clonotype was recorded at least ten times. The V gene is TRBV28, the J gene TRBJ2-3; TRBD1 agrees at 7 bases. The CDR3 loop spans 13 amino acids. Germline CDR1 is MDHEN and CDR2 is SYDVKM. With 3 bases clipped from V and 6 bases from J, the junction kept 3 bases outside the gene matches. The CDR3 spells CASSFRQGDTQYF. The CDR3 region has the DNA TGTGCCAGCAGTTTTCGACAGGGCGATACGCAGTATTTT.

The table lists this clonotype with many counts. The J gene is TRBJ2-5, the V gene TRBV12-3 or TRBV12-4; no clear D gene. The CDR3 spans 12 residues. Trimming removed 2 bases from V and 5 bases from J, with 6 bases in between. The chain's CDR3 is CASSLIVETQYF. Here the CDR3 DNA reads TGTGCCAGCAGTTTAATCGTGGAGACCCAGTACTTC.

Ten or more counts support this clonotype. The rearrangement links TRBV4-3 to TRBJ2-4, with a possible D match to TRBD1 (5 bases). V was trimmed by 0 bases and J by 4 bases, leaving 13 bases between them. Germline V gene sequence: CDR1 LGHNA, CDR2 YSLEER. The CDR3 spans 16 residues. The CDR3: CASSQDYKGVKNIQYF. The CDR3, as DNA: TGCGCCAGCAGCCAAGATTACAAAGGGGTTAAAAACATTCAGTACTTC.

This clonotype has more than one count but fewer than ten. The rearrangement joins TRBV11-2 to TRBJ2-7; TRBD2 matches at 8 bases. Unmatched junction bases numbered 3, after V lost 0 bases and J lost 2 bases. This CDR3 contains 15 residues. Germline V lookup: CDR1 SGHAT, CDR2 FQNNGV. The CDR3 here is CASSLEGLGAYEQYF. For the CDR3, the DNA is TGTGCCAGCAGCTTAGAGGGACTAGGCGCCTACGAGCAGTACTTC. The full variable domain, its missing parts supplied by reference TRBV11-2 and TRBJ2-7, is EAGVAQSPRYKIIEKRQSVAFWCNPISGHATLYWYQQILGQGPKLLIQFQNNGVVDDSQLPKDRFSAERLKGVDSTLKIQPAKLEDSAVYLCASSLEGLGAYEQYFGPGTRLTVT.

This clonotype was detected many times. The J gene is TRBJ2-3, the V gene TRBV7-2; 8 bases align to TRBD2. The CDR3 loop spans 14 amino acids. Germline lookup yields CDR1 SGHTA and CDR2 FQGNSA. V trimming: 10 bases; J trimming: 4 bases; junction bases outside the gene matches: 10. The CDR3 DNA sequence: TGTGCCACAGCCCCATCTAGCGGGTCAGATACGCAGTATTTT. Translated, it gives CATAPSSGSDTQYF.

This clonotype was detected many times. This chain joins TRBV5-1 and TRBJ2-1; 8 bases map to TRBD2. Losses at the gene ends were 4 bases for V and 2 bases for J; bases not matched to a gene: 8. The CDR3 sequence is 16 residues long. The V gene's germline CDR1 is SGHRS and CDR2 YFSETQ. The DNA of the CDR3 is TGCGCCAGCAGCCCTGCAAGGACTAGCACCTACAATGAGCAGTTCTTC. It translates to CASSPARTSTYNEQFF.

This clonotype was recorded at least ten times. The chain uses TRBV2 and TRBJ2-6; 7 positions match TRBD1. The germline gives CDR1 SNHLY, CDR2 FYNNEI. This CDR3 contains 17 residues. With 2 bases clipped from V and 0 bases from J, the junction kept 4 bases outside the gene matches. This CDR3 is CASSELGTASGANVLTF. In nucleotides, the CDR3 is TGTGCCAGCAGTGAATTGGGGACAGCCTCTGGGGCCAACGTCCTGACTTTC.

This clonotype was seen many times. This rearrangement joins TRBV3-1 to TRBJ2-2, with TRBD1 matching 9 bases. V dropped 2 bases and J dropped 4; count of bases not matched to a gene: 5. Germline-derived CDR1 and CDR2 are LGHDT and YNNKEL (reference sequence). The CDR3 extends over 16 amino acids. CDR3 amino acids: CASSQNTGGSTGELFF. The CDR3 DNA reads as TGTGCCAGCAGCCAAAATACAGGGGGCAGCACCGGGGAGCTGTTTTTT.

Turning to this clonotype: At one end, the junction sequence differs from germline, possibly due to a read error. The chain joins TRBV12-3 or TRBV12-4 to TRBJ1-6; 10 nucleotides line up with TRBD1. This CDR3 has 15 amino acids. The CDR3 DNA reads as TGTGCCAGCAGACAGGGACAGGGGAGGAATTCACCCCTCAACTTT. Encoded protein: CASRQGQGRNSPLNF.

This clonotype was recorded at least ten times. The rearrangement uses TRBV20-1 and TRBJ1-1, with D tentatively TRBD1 (6 bases). CDR1 and CDR2 (germline): DFQATT, SNEGSKA (reference sequence). The length of the CDR3 is 12 residues. V was trimmed by 6 bases and J by 6 bases, leaving 14 bases between them. The CDR3 DNA sequence: TGCAGTGCAAAGACAGGTGACGCTGAAGCTTTCTTT. This codes for CSAKTGDAEAFF.